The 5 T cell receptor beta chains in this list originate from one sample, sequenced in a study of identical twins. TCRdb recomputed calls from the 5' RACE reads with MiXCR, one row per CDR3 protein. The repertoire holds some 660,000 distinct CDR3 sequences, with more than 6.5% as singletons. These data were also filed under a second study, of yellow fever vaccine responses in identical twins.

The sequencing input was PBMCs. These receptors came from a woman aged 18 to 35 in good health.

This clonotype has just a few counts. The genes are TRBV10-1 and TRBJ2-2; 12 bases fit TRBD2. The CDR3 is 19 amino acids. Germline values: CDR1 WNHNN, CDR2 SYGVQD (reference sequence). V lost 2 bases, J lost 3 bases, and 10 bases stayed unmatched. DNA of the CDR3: TGCGCCAGCAGTGAGCCTTCGACTAGCGGGAGTGAGTACACCGGGGAGCTGTTTTTT. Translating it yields CASSEPSTSGSEYTGELFF.

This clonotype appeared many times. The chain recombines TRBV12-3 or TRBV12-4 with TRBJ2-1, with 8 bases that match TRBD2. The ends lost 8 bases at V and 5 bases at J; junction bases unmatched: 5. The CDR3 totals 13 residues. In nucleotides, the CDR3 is TGTGCCAGCCGGGGACTAGGCCACAATGAGCAGTTCTTC. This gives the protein CASRGLGHNEQFF.

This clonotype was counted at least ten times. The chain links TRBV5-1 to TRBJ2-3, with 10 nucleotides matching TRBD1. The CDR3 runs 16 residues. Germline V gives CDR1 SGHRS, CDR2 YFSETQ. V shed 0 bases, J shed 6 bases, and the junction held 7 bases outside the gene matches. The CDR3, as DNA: TGCGCCAGCAGCTTGGAAGAGACAGGGGGCAGGGATACGCAGTATTTT. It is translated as CASSLEETGGRDTQYF. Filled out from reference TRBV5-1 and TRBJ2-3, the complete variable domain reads KAGVTQTPRYLIKTRGQQVTLSCSPISGHRSVSWYQQTPGQGLQFLFEYFSETQRNKGNFPGRFSGRQFSNSRSEMNVSTLELGDSALYLCASSLEETGGRDTQYFGPGTRLTVL.

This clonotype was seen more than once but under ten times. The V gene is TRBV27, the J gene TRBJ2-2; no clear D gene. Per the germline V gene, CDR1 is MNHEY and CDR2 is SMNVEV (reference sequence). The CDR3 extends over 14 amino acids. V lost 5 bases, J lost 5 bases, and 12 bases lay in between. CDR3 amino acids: CASSRTLGTGELFF. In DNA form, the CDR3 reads TGTGCCAGCAGTCGGACCCTAGGAACCGGGGAGCTGTTTTTT.

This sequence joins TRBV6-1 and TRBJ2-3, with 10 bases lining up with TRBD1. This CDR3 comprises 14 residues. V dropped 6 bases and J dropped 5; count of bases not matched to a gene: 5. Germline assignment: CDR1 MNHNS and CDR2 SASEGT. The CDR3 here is CASSPGTGEDTQYF. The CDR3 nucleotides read TGTGCCAGCAGCCCGGGGACAGGGGAAGATACGCAGTATTTT.